Shown below are 20 T cell receptor beta chains from a single sample sequenced in a study of beta chain features in type 1 diabetes. cDNA synthesis used the whole RNA isolate, giving expressed TCRB sequences. The method was immunoSEQ multiplex PCR; TCRdb's version includes in-frame clones alone and lacks a portion of them. The table has just over 450,000 clones, around 28% seen once. Specimen: naive CD4+ T cells from blood. These TCRs come from a man aged 18 to 29 in good health.

In this sample, this clone turned up once. The chain employs TRBV5-1 and TRBJ2-7; TRBD1 agrees at 10 bases. The CDR3 sequence is 15 residues long. V gave up 4 bases and J gave up 6 bases; unmatched junction bases: 10. CDR1 is SGHRS, CDR2 YFSETQ, per germline. DNA for the CDR3: TGCGCCAGCAGCACCTTCCCGGGACAGGGGACCGAGCAGTACTTC. Translation: CASSTFPGQGTEQYF.

The chain uses TRBV5-1 and TRBJ2-6; tentative D call: TRBD1 (5 bases). The CDR3 sequence is 17 residues long. Trimming cost V 1 base and J 2 bases, with 13 bases left between them. Germline CDR1 is SGHRS and CDR2 is YFSETQ. The CDR3 DNA follows: TGCGCCAGCAGCTTGAGCCAGGGTGTCCCTGGGGCCAACGTCCTGACTTTC. Amino acid sequence: CASSLSQGVPGANVLTF.

The rearrangement links TRBV9 to TRBJ2-7; 8 bases line up with TRBD2. Germline CDR1 is SGDLS and CDR2 is YYNGEE. After removal of 0 bases from V and 3 bases from J, the junction contained 11 bases not matched to a gene. The CDR3 length is 17 residues. CDR3 amino acids: CASSVEGRKAGDYEQYF. CDR3 bases: TGTGCCAGCAGCGTAGAGGGGCGAAAAGCGGGAGACTACGAGCAGTACTTC.

The chain uses TRBV7-9 and TRBJ2-6, with 8 bases matching TRBD2. CDR3 length equals 17 residues. Germline lookup yields CDR1 SEHNR and CDR2 FQNEAQ (reference sequence). V lost 5 bases to trimming and J lost 4 bases; unmatched junction nucleotides: 10. The CDR3 coding sequence is TGTGCCAGCAGCCCCCGAGCGGGAGAATCCGGGGCCAACGTCCTGACTTTC. It specifies CASSPRAGESGANVLTF.

The chain employs TRBV6-5 and TRBJ2-7; 9 bases match TRBD2. Trimming cost V 4 bases and J 3 bases; bases outside gene matches: 7. This CDR3 contains 15 residues. Germline values: CDR1 MNHEY, CDR2 SVGAGI. The CDR3: CASSSMTSGRYEQYF. CDR3 nucleotide sequence: TGTGCCAGCAGTTCGATGACTAGCGGTCGCTACGAGCAGTACTTC.

This chain links TRBV7-2 with TRBJ1-2; the D is unclear. V gave up 1 base and J gave up 1 base, with 7 bases separating them. Germline assignment: CDR1 SGHTA and CDR2 FQGNSA. The CDR3 loop spans 14 amino acids. CDR3: CASSLGQLNYGYTF. CDR3 nucleotide sequence: TGTGCCAGCAGCTTAGGCCAGCTTAACTATGGCTACACCTTC.

The chain links TRBV30 to TRBJ1-5, with 7 bases that match TRBD1. The CDR3 sequence is 12 residues long. The V segment lost 3 bases and the J segment 7 bases; nucleotides outside the gene matches: 3. CDR1 GTSNPN and CDR2 SVGIG come from the germline V gene (reference sequence). Written as DNA, the CDR3 is TGTGCCTGGAGCGGGGACAGCCAGCCCCAGCATTTT. Protein product: CAWSGDSQPQHF.

The CDR3 is CASSPTVYEQYF. CDR3 sequence (DNA): TGTGCCAGCTCACCGACCGTATACGAGCAGTACTTC. This chain connects TRBV18 to TRBJ2-7; D is unclear. Between the trimmed V and J ends, which lost 3 bases and 4 bases, there was a span of 7 bases. CDR3 length: 12 amino acids. Germline CDR1 KGHSH, CDR2 LQKENI.

J is TRBJ2-7 and V is TRBV30; D may be TRBD1 or TRBD2 (5 bases each). Germline V CDR1 and CDR2: GTSNPN, SVGIG (reference sequence). V dropped 0 bases and J dropped 0 bases, with 15 bases sitting between them. The CDR3 covers 16 residues. This chain's CDR3 is CAWSVRGSRASYEQYF. The CDR3 coding sequence is TGTGCCTGGAGTGTTCGGGGCTCGCGGGCCTCCTACGAGCAGTACTTC.

In this sample, this clone turned up a few times. This same CDR3 is encoded by further DNA sequences in the sample. The chain recombines TRBV30 with TRBJ1-5; D is unclear. Germline values: CDR1 GTSNPN, CDR2 SVGIG (reference sequence). CDR3 length equals 13 residues. V was clipped by 0 bases and J by 6 bases, with 9 bases between them. CDR3 in amino acids: CAWSVTGGQPQHF. The CDR3 DNA follows: TGTGCCTGGAGTGTGACTGGTGGTCAGCCCCAGCATTTT.

Notes on this clone: This same CDR3 is encoded by further DNA sequences in the sample. This chain joins TRBV7-9 and TRBJ2-5; no clear D. This CDR3 has 13 amino acids. In germline, CDR1 is SEHNR, CDR2 FQNEAQ (reference sequence). Trimming removed 4 bases from V and 4 bases from J, with 10 bases in between. CDR3: CASSSAGSETQYF. The CDR3 DNA sequence: TGTGCCAGCAGCTCCGCCGGCTCAGAGACCCAGTACTTC.

The chain uses TRBV9 and TRBJ2-1; 10 bases match TRBD2. Unmatched junction bases numbered 7, after V lost 0 bases and J lost 7 bases. The CDR3 is 16 amino acids. Germline V gene lookup returns CDR1 SGDLS and CDR2 YYNGEE. CDR3 nucleotides: TGTGCCAGCAGCGTAGACCCCAGCGGGAGGGATAATGAGCAGTTCTTC. This gives the protein CASSVDPSGRDNEQFF.

The chain is built from TRBV30 and TRBJ2-1, with a tentative D call TRBD2 (6 bases). The length of the CDR3 is 13 residues. The germline gives CDR1 GTSNPN, CDR2 SVGIG (reference sequence). CDR3 DNA sequence: TGTAGTCATACGGGAGAGGGCTACAATGAGCAGTTCTTC. Its protein is CSHTGEGYNEQFF.

There are a few counts of this clone. V gene TRBV7-2 combines with J gene TRBJ2-5, with 7 bases identical to TRBD1. Germline loops: CDR1 SGHTA, CDR2 FQGNSA. This CDR3 is 14 amino acids long. The V and J ends lost 4 bases and 3 bases, in that order; junction bases with no gene match: 5. CDR3 in amino acids: CASSYRDREETQYF. The CDR3 DNA follows: TGTGCCAGCAGCTATAGGGACAGAGAAGAGACCCAGTACTTC.

The sample holds a few counts of this clone. The chain employs TRBV13 and TRBJ2-7, with 8 bases aligning to TRBD2. Germline V CDR1 and CDR2: PRHDT, FYEKMQ (reference sequence). There are 14 residues in the CDR3. With V trimmed by 5 bases and J by 5 bases, 8 bases remained unmatched. The CDR3 DNA sequence: TGTGCCAGCAGCCTCCCCGGGACTAGAAACGAGCAGTACTTC. As protein: CASSLPGTRNEQYF.

In its sample, this clone was seen a few times. The chain is built from TRBV6-6 and TRBJ2-2; TRBD2 matches at 12 bases. There are 16 residues in the CDR3. V shed 5 bases and J 4 bases; nucleotides not matched to a gene: 5. Germline-derived CDR1 and CDR2 are MNHNY and SVGAGI (reference sequence). The CDR3 region is CASSPPGLAGTGELFF. The CDR3 DNA reads as TGTGCCAGCAGTCCCCCGGGACTAGCGGGCACCGGGGAGCTGTTTTTT.

The chain carries TRBV7-9 and TRBJ1-4; D remains unclear. The germline CDR1 and CDR2 sequences are SEHNR and FQNEAQ (reference sequence). Trimming pared 5 bases from V and 7 bases from J, leaving 14 bases between. The CDR3 extends over 14 amino acids. CDR3 nucleotides: TGTGCCAGCAGCCGGGGAGTTCCCAGTGAAAAACTGTTTTTT. As protein: CASSRGVPSEKLFF.

In its sample, this clone was seen a few times. The rearrangement joins TRBV7-2 to TRBJ2-5; 10 positions match TRBD1. V dropped 6 bases and J dropped 3; count of bases not matched to a gene: 7. The CDR3 is made up of 15 amino acids. The germline CDR1 and CDR2 sequences are SGHTA and FQGNSA. The CDR3 spells CASRRQGALEETQYF. CDR3 bases: TGTGCCAGCAGACGACAGGGGGCCCTCGAAGAGACCCAGTACTTC.

As concerns this clone: This sample includes further DNA sequences coding for the same CDR3. The V gene is TRBV5-1, the J gene TRBJ2-7; D possibly uses TRBD1 or TRBD2 (6 bases each). Germline V gene data show CDR1 as SGHRS and CDR2 as YFSETQ. The CDR3 is 14 residues long. V was trimmed by 0 bases and J by 2 bases, leaving 9 bases between them. The CDR3 bases are TGCGCCAGCAGCTTGGAGGGGGGCACCTACGAGCAGTACTTC. Encoded protein: CASSLEGGTYEQYF.

This clone was seen only a few times. The J gene is TRBJ1-5, the V gene TRBV7-9; 9 nucleotides line up with TRBD1. Germline values: CDR1 SEHNR, CDR2 FQNEAQ (reference sequence). V shed 8 bases, J shed 4 bases, and the junction held 6 bases outside the gene matches. CDR3 length: 14 amino acids. CDR3 loop: CASAPGTGNQPQHF. The CDR3 region has the DNA TGTGCCAGCGCCCCAGGGACAGGGAATCAGCCCCAGCATTTT.